This TCR beta chain was captured in a study of regulatory dendritic cells for organ transplantation. Study-wide results and caveats: Resting memory CD8+ T cells held the most alloreactive clonotypes. Considerable individual heterogeneity was seen in alloreactive memory CD8+ T cells. Memory T cells were less diverse than naive, with memory CD8+ most oligoclonal.

CD4+ or CD8+ T cells were sorted as naive CD45RA+ or memory CD45RO+. As to this clone: The antigen remains undetermined.

The table came from immunoSEQ multiplex PCR; TCRdb's copy has only in-frame clones and leaves some out. There are fewer than 40,000 clones in the sample; about 93% occur only once, and 0.11% lies in the top ten. Germline CDR1 reads LNHDA; CDR2 reads SQIVND (reference sequence). The V end lost 5 bases, the J end lost 4 bases, and 14 bases lay between the germline ends. The CDR3 contains 14 residues. The TCR sequence derives from a human donor in good health. The rearrangement uses TRBV19 and TRBJ1-2; D is uncertain. Sequenced input: naive CD8+ T cells from blood. Noted subset: CD45RA+ naive T cells. CDR3: CASSFDLESYGYTF. DNA of the CDR3: TGTGCCAGTAGTTTCGACCTTGAAAGCTATGGCTACACCTTC. The variable domain in full, with the rest retrieved from reference TRBV19 and TRBJ1-2, is DGGITQSPKYLFRKEGQNVTLSCEQNLNHDAMYWYRQDPGQGLRLIYYSQIVNDFQKGDIAEGYSVSREKKESFPLTVTSAQKNPTAFYLCASSFDLESYGYTFGSGTRLTVV.